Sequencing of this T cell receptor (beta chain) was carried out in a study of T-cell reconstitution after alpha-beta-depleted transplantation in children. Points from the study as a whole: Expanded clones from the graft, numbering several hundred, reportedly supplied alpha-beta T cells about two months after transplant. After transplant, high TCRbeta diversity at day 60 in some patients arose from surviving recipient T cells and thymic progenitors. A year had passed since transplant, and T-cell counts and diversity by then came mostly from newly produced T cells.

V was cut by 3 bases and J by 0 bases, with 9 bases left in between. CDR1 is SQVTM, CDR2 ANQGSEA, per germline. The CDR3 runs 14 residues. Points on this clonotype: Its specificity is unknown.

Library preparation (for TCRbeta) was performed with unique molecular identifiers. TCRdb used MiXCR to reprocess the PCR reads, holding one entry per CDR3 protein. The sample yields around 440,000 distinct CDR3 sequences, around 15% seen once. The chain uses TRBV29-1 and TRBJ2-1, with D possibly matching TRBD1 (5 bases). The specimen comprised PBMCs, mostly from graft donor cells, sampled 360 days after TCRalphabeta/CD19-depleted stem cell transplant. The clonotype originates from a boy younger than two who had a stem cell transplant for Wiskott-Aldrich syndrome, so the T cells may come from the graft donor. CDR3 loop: CSVESQGSYNEQFF. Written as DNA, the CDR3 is TGCAGCGTTGAGTCGCAGGGCTCCTACAATGAGCAGTTCTTC.